One and the same sample provided the 6 T cell receptor beta chains below, sequenced in a study of blood T cell repertoires in COVID-19. Clones were read by immunoSEQ multiplex PCR, and TCRdb kept only the in-frame ones, dropping some. The sample holds about 100,000 clones, around nine tenths seen once. The material sequenced was peripheral blood. The receptor set was obtained from a woman older than 75 with acute or convalescent COVID-19.

V and J are TRBV5-6 and TRBJ2-3; D is ambiguous. This CDR3 comprises 13 residues. Trimming left V 4 bases short and J 0 bases short, with 6 bases between. Germline CDR1 SGHDT, CDR2 YYEEEE. The CDR3 here is CASSLPSTDTQYF. The CDR3 region has the DNA TGTGCCAGCAGCCTTCCTAGCACAGATACGCAGTATTTT.

This clone was observed at least ten times. The V gene is TRBV6-1, the J gene TRBJ2-1; TRBD2 is a possible D gene (5 bases). The CDR3 totals 15 residues. Germline values: CDR1 MNHNS, CDR2 SASEGT. V lost 3 bases, J lost 2 bases, and 11 bases lay in between. CDR3 sequence: CASSEVANAYNEQFF. The DNA of the CDR3 is TGTGCCAGCAGTGAGGTAGCGAACGCCTACAATGAGCAGTTCTTC.

The rearrangement links TRBV5-4 to TRBJ1-5; D might be TRBD1 (6 bases). Trimming stripped 4 bases from V and 6 bases from J, with 11 bases between. The CDR3 spans 13 residues. Germline CDR1 SGHNT, CDR2 YYREEE (reference sequence). The CDR3 DNA reads as TGTGCCAGCAGCCTCAGACAGGTTCAGCCCCAGCATTTT. Its translation: CASSLRQVQPQHF. Drawing the rest from reference TRBV5-4 and TRBJ1-5, the complete variable domain is ETGVTQSPTHLIKTRGQQVTLRCSSQSGHNTVSWYQQALGQGPQFIFQYYREEENGRGNFPPRFSGLQFPNYSSELNVNALELDDSALYLCASSLRQVQPQHFGDGTRLSIL.

This clone was counted only a few times. One junction end does not reproduce the germline sequence, and a read error may be involved. Here the CDR3 DNA reads TGTGCCAGCAGTGACTCGGACAGGGCATCCTACGAGCAGTACTTC. Protein sequence: CASSDSDRASYEQYF. The rearrangement uses TRBV6-5 and TRBJ2-7; 8 bases are shared with TRBD1. This CDR3 is 15 amino acids long. Germline CDR1 is MNHEY and CDR2 is SVGAGI.

The chain recombines TRBV10-3 with TRBJ2-7, with 9 bases lining up with TRBD1. This CDR3 has 14 amino acids. Germline V lookup: CDR1 ENHRY, CDR2 SYGVKD. Trimming removed 2 bases from V and 3 bases from J; junction bases left unmatched: 2. DNA of the CDR3: TGTGCCATCAGTGAGGGGACAGGGAGCTACGAGCAGTACTTC. Protein sequence: CAISEGTGSYEQYF.

This clone was recorded only once. The rearrangement joins TRBV10-3 to TRBJ2-7; 8 positions agree with TRBD1. CDR3 length: 13 residues. Trimming took 6 bases from V and 6 from J; bases not matched to a gene: 7. Germline lookup yields CDR1 ENHRY and CDR2 SYGVKD. CDR3 region: CAIRSITGGEQYF. The CDR3 bases are TGTGCCATCAGATCGATAACAGGGGGCGAGCAGTACTTC.